The rows below give T cell receptor beta chains drawn from one sample of a study of cytomegalovirus exposure and HLA in healthy donors. This table comes from immunoSEQ multiplex PCR, and its TCRdb copy is limited to in-frame clones, with some not included. Here the sample spans roughly 200,000 clones, nearly 80% being singletons. The sample comprised PBMCs. These TCRs come from a female donor in good health and CMV-seronegative. The CDR3 runs from the conserved cysteine through the conserved F or W. Each record gives: V gene, CDR3 protein.

>TRBV18
CASSPLTSGSSYEQYF
>TRBV4-3
CASSQEQGAGVFTDTQYF
>TRBV25-1
CASSEGVLSGNEQFF
>TRBV19
CASTQYQGTASYNSPLHF
>TRBV2
CASSEPPSGIWDNEQFF
>TRBV19
CASSIARGPGDTQYF
>TRBV7-6
CASSARGAGGDNEQFF
>TRBV7-8
CASGPTRQGRTEAFF
>TRBV27
CASSPSGTGGTEAFF
>TRBV28
CASSPTGRYNEQFF
>TRBV4-3
CASSQDSIRTDGYTF
>TRBV5-4
CASSSQAGGPDGELFF
>TRBV5-4
CASSSRDRGNNSPLHF
>TRBV11-2
CASSLGQGISFEQYF
>TRBV9
CASSLTGNTIYF
>TRBV5-1
CASNPGTSGRARYNEQFF
>TRBV7-9
CASSPAGFTDTQYF
>TRBV6-4
CASIAETSGRVTDTQYF
>TRBV6-6
CASSYSVGRGNTEAFF
>TRBV5-5
CASSPQGKNTEAFF
>TRBV6-5
CASSVSRASGAEAFF
>TRBV9
CASSVTGGPGNTIYF
>TRBV20-1
CSAPGDYEQYF
>TRBV18
CASSPPAAGFQETQYF
>TRBV5-1
CASSLTGQPSYEQYF
>TRBV6-9
CASSYFIGSSHQPQHF
>TRBV29-1
CSVAYGAGELFF
>TRBV30
CACYLTGELFF
>TRBV7-3
CASSLMGGTGRETQYF
>TRBV5-1
CASRTAGTSEETQYF
>TRBV2
CASSEGQQTQYF
>TRBV30
CAWSVLSLQPQHF
>TRBV9
CASSSRGLAATGELFF
>TRBV2
CASSGDGGPQHF